This entry concerns a single T cell receptor beta chain. Here immunoSEQ multiplex PCR was the method, and the copy in TCRdb shows in-frame clones only, minus some. The table includes approximately 41,000 clones, 65% to 90% detected once. This specimen belongs to a study of STAT5B mutations in CD4+ large granular lymphocyte leukemia. What was sequenced was CD4+ T cells from blood buffy coats. The TCR originated in a human donor in good health.

The CDR3 loop is CASSPTLPTGGMNTEAFF. The CDR3 DNA is TGTGCCAGCTCCCCAACACTACCGACAGGGGGCATGAACACTGAAGCTTTCTTT. The chain joins TRBV18 to TRBJ1-1, with 10 bases identical to TRBD1. The V and J ends lost 6 bases and 0 bases, in that order; junction bases with no gene match: 13. CDR1 and CDR2 (germline): KGHSH, LQKENI. The CDR3 totals 18 residues. The full variable domain, its missing parts supplied by reference TRBV18 and TRBJ1-1, is NAGVMQNPRHLVRRRGQEARLRCSPMKGHSHVYWYRQLPEEGLKFMVYLQKENIIDESGMPKERFSAEFPKEGPSILRIQQVVRGDSAAYFCASSPTLPTGGMNTEAFFGQGTRLTVV.